Following are 32 T cell receptor beta chains from one sample sequenced in a study of blood T cells in healthy people across ages. Together with a sample-barcoded 5' primer, a J-beta primer mix was included in a second PCR lasting about 6 to 11 cycles. TCRdb itself ran the 5' RACE reads through MiXCR, one entry per CDR3 protein. Of around 710,000 distinct CDR3 sequences detected, 40% to 45% appear once; the ten largest clones hold 20% to 25%. Specimen: blood. These receptors were taken from a woman aged 55-70 years in good health.

The chain links TRBV28 to TRBJ1-1; maybe TRBD1 (5 bases). The length of the CDR3 is 15 residues. The V gene lost 4 bases and the J gene lost 3 bases, with 15 bases spanning the gap. Germline V lookup: CDR1 MDHEN, CDR2 SYDVKM. CDR3 in amino acids: CASSSPGPRDTEAFF. The CDR3 nucleotides are TGTGCCAGCAGTTCCCCGGGTCCCAGGGACACTGAAGCTTTCTTT.

As to this clonotype: It may be a read error: a sequence one base away is much more abundant. The chain links TRBV2 to TRBJ1-5; D gene uncertain. This CDR3 region has 12 residues. CDR1 is SNHLY, CDR2 FYNNEI, per germline. The CDR3 spells CVSSRLTKPQHF. The CDR3 DNA reads as TGTGTCAGCAGTCGGCTGACCAAACCCCAGCATTTT.

The chain employs TRBV7-2 and TRBJ1-1; TRBD1 is a possible D gene (5 bases). CDR3 size: 14 residues. Looked up from germline, CDR1 is SGHTA and CDR2 is FQGNSA. V lost 4 bases to trimming and J lost 4 bases, with 13 bases between them. The DNA for the CDR3 is TGTGCCAGCAGCTCCACAAGGGGTATCACTGAAGCTTTCTTT. Its translation: CASSSTRGITEAFF.

V gene TRBV28 combines with J gene TRBJ2-4; the D is unclear. Germline CDR1 reads MDHEN; CDR2 reads SYDVKM. This CDR3 has 15 residues. V lost 4 bases, J lost 8 bases, and 18 bases lay in between. The CDR3 sequence is CASSYLGQRAYIQYF. CDR3 DNA: TGTGCCAGCAGTTACCTGGGCCAACGGGCGTACATTCAGTACTTC. Drawing the rest from reference TRBV28 and TRBJ2-4, the complete variable domain is DVKVTQSSRYLVKRTGEKVFLECVQDMDHENMFWYRQDPGLGLRLIYFSYDVKMKEKGDIPEGYSVSREKKERFSLILESASTNQTSMYLCASSYLGQRAYIQYFGAGTRLSVL.

The J gene is TRBJ2-1, the V gene TRBV20-1; the D gene is possibly TRBD2 (6 bases). Trimming took off 6 bases at V and 5 bases at J, with 8 bases between the two ends. Germline assignment: CDR1 DFQATT and CDR2 SNEGSKA (reference sequence). The CDR3 sequence is 11 residues long. CDR3 loop: CSAGGNNEQFF. In nucleotides, the CDR3 is TGCAGTGCGGGCGGGAACAATGAGCAGTTCTTC.

The chain combines TRBV20-1 with TRBJ2-5; possible D gene TRBD2, 6 bases. Trimming took 2 bases from V and 5 from J, leaving 12 bases between them. The CDR3 sequence is 13 residues long. Per germline, CDR1 DFQATT and CDR2 SNEGSKA (reference sequence). This CDR3 reads CSARPWGRETQYF. In DNA form, the CDR3 reads TGCAGTGCTAGACCCTGGGGGAGGGAGACCCAGTACTTC.

The gene calls are TRBV10-3 and TRBJ2-4; 9 positions agree with TRBD1. The J call is doubtful: the DNA matches TRBJ2-7 better. CDR1 and CDR2 (germline): ENHRY, SYGVKD. The CDR3 loop spans 13 amino acids. This chain's CDR3 is CAISGTGLYEQYF. Here the CDR3 DNA reads TGTGCCATCAGCGGGACAGGGCTCTACGAGCAGTACTTC.

This rearrangement joins TRBV7-9 to TRBJ2-3, with a weak D call TRBD1 (5 bases). The V end was cut by 8 bases, the J end by 6 bases, with 15 bases between. Germline values: CDR1 SEHNR, CDR2 FQNEAQ (reference sequence). The CDR3 runs 13 residues. The DNA of the CDR3 is TGTGCCAGCGAATTAGGGGATACGGATACGCAGTATTTT. This encodes CASELGDTDTQYF. The full variable domain, with the rest looked up from reference TRBV7-9 and TRBJ2-3, is DTGVSQNPRHKITKRGQNVTFRCDPISEHNRLYWYRQTLGQGPEFLTYFQNEAQLEKSRLLSDRFSAERPKGSFSTLEIQRTEQGDSAMYLCASELGDTDTQYFGPGTRLTVL.

This clonotype was seen a handful of times. The chain joins TRBV18 to TRBJ1-6; D call uncertain. The V and J ends lost 3 bases and 11 bases respectively, with 8 bases between them. The germline CDR1 and CDR2 sequences are KGHSH and LQKENI. The CDR3 has 12 residues. This CDR3 is CASSPSSPPLHF. CDR3 DNA: TGTGCCAGCTCACCGTCGAGCCCACCCCTCCACTTT.

CDR3 DNA sequence: TGTGCCAGCAGCCCCTGGGTAGCGGGTAATGAGCAGTTCTTC. Its translation: CASSPWVAGNEQFF. This chain connects TRBV9 to TRBJ2-1, with 7 bases aligning to TRBD2. Germline trimming cut 4 bases from V and 7 bases from J; bases unmatched to any gene: 8. The CDR3 runs to 14 residues. Germline V gene data show CDR1 as SGDLS and CDR2 as YYNGEE.

The CDR3 DNA follows: TGTGCCAGCAGCCAAGAATCAAGACAGGGTGCGTCCGGCTCCTACAATGAGCAGTACTTC. Its translation: CASSQESRQGASGSYNEQYF. The chain has TRBV4-2 and TRBJ2-5; TRBD1 agrees at 7 bases. CDR1 is LGHNA and CDR2 is YNFKEQ in the germline V gene. The J segment lost 11 bases and the V segment lost 0 bases, leaving 27 bases of the junction unmatched. The CDR3 length is 20 residues.

This clonotype was seen a handful of times. This chain links TRBV7-9 with TRBJ2-3; D remains unclear. The germline CDR1 and CDR2 sequences are SEHNR and FQNEAQ (reference sequence). The CDR3 consists of 14 residues. V was cut by 6 bases and J by 5 bases, with 15 bases left in between. The CDR3 DNA follows: TGTGCCAGCAGTACATCTCTTGAGGTAGATACGCAGTATTTT. This sequence encodes CASSTSLEVDTQYF.

With respect to this clonotype: A read error may account for a junction end that differs from germline. This chain connects TRBV7-2 to TRBJ2-1; D gene uncertain. CDR3 length: 12 residues. Germline V gives CDR1 SGHTA, CDR2 FQGNSA. The CDR3 nucleotides read TGTGCCGGCAGCTTATCTCACAATGAGCAGTTCTTC. Amino acids: CAGSLSHNEQFF.

This clonotype was detected a few times. The CDR3 DNA reads TGTGCCAGCTCACAGAACCGGGACGGCGAGACCCAGTACTTC. Translated, it gives CASSQNRDGETQYF. The gene calls are TRBV18 and TRBJ2-5, with D perhaps being TRBD1 or TRBD2 (5 bases each). The CDR3 runs 14 residues. Germline lookup yields CDR1 KGHSH and CDR2 LQKENI. Trimming cost V 4 bases and J 5 bases, with 14 bases left between them.

The V gene is TRBV7-9, the J gene TRBJ1-2; a weak D match, TRBD1 (6 bases). The germline V gene has CDR1 SEHNR and CDR2 FQNEAQ (reference sequence). Trimming shortened V by 6 bases and J by 8 bases, and 13 bases separated the two germline ends. The CDR3 sequence is 12 residues long. The CDR3: CASSTPGDGYTF. The DNA for the CDR3 is TGTGCCAGCAGTACCCCAGGGGACGGCTACACCTTC.

The gene calls are TRBV20-1 and TRBJ2-3; D unresolved. CDR1 and CDR2 (germline): DFQATT, SNEGSKA (reference sequence). The CDR3 sequence is 14 residues long. Trimming pared 6 bases from V and 2 bases from J, leaving 15 bases between. CDR3 nucleotides: TGCAGTGCAGTCCCGCCGAGGTCCACAGATACGCAGTATTTT. As protein: CSAVPPRSTDTQYF.

The CDR3 protein is CSARDYHTSNTQYF. As DNA, the CDR3 is TGCAGTGCTAGAGATTACCACACGTCAAATACGCAGTATTTT. The chain uses TRBV20-1 and TRBJ2-3; D gene unclear. The germline gives CDR1 DFQATT, CDR2 SNEGSKA (reference sequence). The germline V and J ends were trimmed by 0 bases and 7 bases, with 14 bases remaining between them. The CDR3 has 14 residues.

The table lists this clonotype with a few counts. The rearrangement joins TRBV5-1 to TRBJ1-5, with 9 bases lining up with TRBD1. Germline CDR1 reads SGHRS; CDR2 reads YFSETQ. V lost 4 bases, J lost 6 bases, and 8 bases stayed unmatched. The CDR3 is 15 amino acids. The CDR3 sequence: CASSRTGGAGQPQHF. In DNA, the CDR3 is TGCGCCAGCAGCCGAACAGGGGGCGCGGGTCAGCCCCAGCATTTT.

This clonotype appeared a few times. The V and J genes are TRBV7-3 and TRBJ2-3; D gene ambiguous. V shed 4 bases and J shed 4 bases, with 12 bases lying between them. Germline CDR1 is SGHTA and CDR2 is FQGTGA. The CDR3 totals 14 residues. CDR3 protein: CASSSAPLADTQYF. The CDR3 bases are TGTGCCAGCAGCTCCGCCCCGTTGGCAGATACGCAGTATTTT. Based on the CDR3 plus reference TRBV7-3 and TRBJ2-3, the full variable domain is GAGVSQTPSNKVTEKGKYVELRCDPISGHTALYWYRQSLGQGPEFLIYFQGTGAADDSGLPNDRFFAVRPEGSVSTLKIQRTERGDSAVYLCASSSAPLADTQYFGPGTRLTVL.

The chain combines TRBV15 with TRBJ2-5; D call uncertain. From germline, CDR1 is LNHNV and CDR2 YYDKDF (reference sequence). CDR3 length: 16 amino acids. V was trimmed by 5 bases and J by 0 bases, leaving 16 bases between them. The CDR3 coding sequence is TGTGCCACCAGCCTCTCACCGACGACCTACCAAGAGACCCAGTACTTC. Encoded protein: CATSLSPTTYQETQYF.

V gene TRBV27 combines with J gene TRBJ2-6; 9 bases are a match to TRBD1. V shed 6 bases, J shed 2 bases, and the junction held 8 bases outside the gene matches. This CDR3 comprises 17 residues. Germline CDR1 MNHEY, CDR2 SMNVEV (reference sequence). The CDR3 DNA follows: TGTGCCAGCAGGCCGGGACAGGGTCTCACTGGGGCCAACGTCCTGACTTTC. Amino acid sequence: CASRPGQGLTGANVLTF. Supplemented by reference TRBV27 and TRBJ2-6, the full variable domain reads EAQVTQNPRYLITVTGKKLTVTCSQNMNHEYMSWYRQDPGLGLRQIYYSMNVEVTDKGDVPEGYKVSRKEKRNFPLILESPSPNQTSLYFCASRPGQGLTGANVLTFGAGSRLTVL.

This clonotype was seen many times. This chain connects TRBV29-1 to TRBJ2-1; 11 bases fit TRBD2. Germline trimming cut 5 bases from V and 3 bases from J; bases unmatched to any gene: 3. The V gene's germline CDR1 is SQVTM and CDR2 ANQGSEA. The CDR3 totals 14 residues. CDR3 nucleotide sequence: TGCAGCGTTTTAGCGGGGGGGCGCTACAATGAGCAGTTCTTC. It encodes CSVLAGGRYNEQFF.

The rearrangement joins TRBV5-1 to TRBJ2-1; TRBD2 matches 10 bases. The CDR3 spans 16 residues. J gave up 6 bases and V 3 bases, and 9 bases lay outside the gene matches. CDR1 and CDR2 (germline): SGHRS, YFSETQ. In DNA, the CDR3 is TGCGCCAGCAGCTGGGGACGAGCGGGGGGGCTCAATGAGCAGTTCTTC. It specifies CASSWGRAGGLNEQFF.

V usage is TRBV9 and J usage is TRBJ2-7, with 11 bases that match TRBD2. In germline, CDR1 is SGDLS, CDR2 YYNGEE. The length of the CDR3 is 16 residues. The V and J ends lost 3 bases and 3 bases, in that order; junction bases with no gene match: 8. The CDR3 sequence is CASSASGGTSGYEQYF. In DNA, the CDR3 is TGTGCCAGCAGCGCCAGCGGTGGGACTAGCGGCTACGAGCAGTACTTC.

There are a few counts of this clonotype. The chain couples TRBV7-2 to TRBJ2-5; tentatively, D is TRBD1 (6 bases). From germline, CDR1 is SGHTA and CDR2 FQGNSA. Trimming took off 8 bases at V and 2 bases at J, with 15 bases between the two ends. This CDR3 contains 14 residues. CDR3 amino acids: CASGNGQIQETQYF. The CDR3 bases are TGTGCCAGCGGGAATGGACAGATTCAAGAGACCCAGTACTTC.

This clonotype has a handful of counts. This rearrangement joins TRBV20-1 to TRBJ2-1; tentatively, D is TRBD1 or TRBD2 (6 bases each). Germline loops: CDR1 DFQATT, CDR2 SNEGSKA (reference sequence). V dropped 3 bases and J dropped 8 bases, with 8 bases sitting between them. The CDR3 covers 11 residues. The CDR3 is CSASGGDEQFF. The CDR3 bases are TGCAGTGCTAGCGGGGGCGATGAGCAGTTCTTC.

The table lists this clonotype with a few counts. J is TRBJ2-4 and V is TRBV12-3 or TRBV12-4, with TRBD2 matching 10 bases. The J call may not be correct, given that the DNA end is closer to TRBJ2-7. The CDR3 runs to 15 residues. In DNA, the CDR3 is TGTGCCAGCAGTTTAAGAGCGGGAGGGGACTACGAGCAGTACTTC. Residues: CASSLRAGGDYEQYF.

V usage is TRBV27 and J usage is TRBJ2-5; 7 nucleotides line up with TRBD2. The CDR3 runs 17 residues. Germline V gene data show CDR1 as MNHEY and CDR2 as SMNVEV (reference sequence). The junction had 23 bases not matched to a gene; V was cut back by 5 bases and J by 11 bases. The CDR3: CASSPTQKRGQRGEQYF. CDR3 sequence (DNA): TGTGCCAGCAGTCCCACACAAAAGCGGGGCCAACGGGGGGAGCAGTACTTC.

This clonotype has just a few counts. V is TRBV6-2 or TRBV6-3 and J is TRBJ2-5, with D possibly matching TRBD2 (5 bases). The ends were cut back, 2 bases at V and 4 bases at J, with 11 bases in the middle. Germline CDR1 is MNHEY and CDR2 is SVGEGT. There are 14 residues in the CDR3. CDR3 sequence: CASSYGSGIETQYF. CDR3 coding DNA: TGTGCCAGCAGTTACGGGAGTGGGATAGAGACCCAGTACTTC.

A few counts support this clonotype. The chain recombines TRBV12-3 or TRBV12-4 with TRBJ2-7; D unresolved. The better agreement between TRBJ2-5 and the DNA end casts doubt on the J call. This CDR3 contains 12 residues. The CDR3 sequence is CASSYLGETQYF. In DNA form, the CDR3 reads TGTGCCAGCAGTTACCTCGGGGAGACCCAGTACTTC.

V and J are TRBV7-8 and TRBJ2-1; D possibly matches TRBD1 or TRBD2 (5 bases each). With the DNA end fitting TRBJ2-7 better, the J assignment may be wrong. The CDR3 has 13 residues. Germline CDR1 SGHVS, CDR2 FQNEAQ. The CDR3 loop reads CASSLNGDHEQYF. The CDR3 region has the DNA TGTGCCAGCAGCTTAAACGGGGACCACGAGCAGTACTTC.

The chain joins TRBV20-1 to TRBJ2-6, with D perhaps matching TRBD1 (6 bases). The CDR3 runs to 18 residues. Between the trimmed V and J ends, which lost 0 bases and 0 bases, there was a span of 15 bases. The germline CDR1 and CDR2 sequences are DFQATT and SNEGSKA (reference sequence). CDR3 DNA: TGCAGTGCTAGAGACCAGGGGCTCTTCTCCTCTGGGGCCAACGTCCTGACTTTC. This codes for CSARDQGLFSSGANVLTF.